The entry below gives a single T cell receptor beta chain sequence along with its context. Its antigen is unknown. This sample is drawn from a study of blood T cells in healthy people across ages. Study overall: Template switching recovered approximately one barcoded beta molecule for every two T cells.

Sample-barcoded 5' priming and a J-beta primer mix drove a second PCR of roughly 6 to 12 cycles. TCRdb fed the 5' RACE reads into MiXCR, producing one record per CDR3 protein. This sample has 1 million to 1.2 million distinct CDR3 sequences; 30% to 40% occur once, and the top ten carry about an eighth. Regarding the study as a whole: TCR beta diversity, measured per million T cells, fell in a roughly linear way with age.

The CDR3 runs 13 residues. From germline, CDR1 is DFQATT and CDR2 SNEGSKA (reference sequence). V was pared by 5 bases and J by 8 bases, with 18 bases between. Sequencing input: blood. The origin of this receptor is a man aged 18 to 35 in good health. The V call is TRBV20-1, the J call TRBJ1-2, with D perhaps matching TRBD1 (6 bases). The CDR3 region has the DNA TGCAGTGCTGCAGACAGGACCAGTCAGGGCTACACCTTC. It specifies CSAADRTSQGYTF.